This TCR beta chain was sequenced for a study of blood T cells in healthy people across ages. Findings of the study overall: Bulk PBMC profiling left naive and antigen-experienced comparisons inconclusive.

The authors isolated at least 7 million PBMCs per sample. Per sample, extraction of total RNA gave at least 5.5 micrograms in every case. A second PCR of about 7 to 12 cycles used a sample-barcoded 5' primer and a J-beta primer mix. Each CDR3 protein gets one entry after TCRdb re-called the 5' RACE reads with MiXCR. Of over 600,000 distinct CDR3 sequences in the sample, around 50% are singletons; the top ten hold about a quarter. With regard to this clonotype: What it recognizes is unknown.

The CDR3 length is 19 residues. Germline CDR1 SGHDN, CDR2 FVKESK. With 1 base clipped from V and 4 bases from J, the junction kept 17 bases outside the gene matches. Input material: blood. The chain joins TRBV14 to TRBJ1-1; TRBD1 agrees at 8 bases. The sequence derives from a man in his forties in good health. The CDR3 DNA reads TGTGCCAGCAGCCAAGTCCTGAGGGGCAGGGGGCTAAGTAGCACTGAAGCTTTCTTT. Protein: CASSQVLRGRGLSSTEAFF.